This passage covers 7 T cell receptor beta chains from one sample sequenced in a study of control samples from healthy donors and cancer patients. The assay was immunoSEQ multiplex PCR, and TCRdb's table has in-frame clones only and misses some. The table includes some 130,000 clones, approximately 89% detected once. The sample comprised PBMCs. These receptors came from a man aged 45 to 65 with head and neck cancer.

The chain combines TRBV2 with TRBJ2-7; TRBD1 matches at 9 bases. Germline V gene sequence: CDR1 SNHLY, CDR2 FYNNEI. This CDR3 contains 16 residues. With 6 bases clipped from V and 3 bases from J, the junction kept 12 bases outside the gene matches. DNA for the CDR3: TGTGCCAGCAGCGGCAGTAGGGACAGGGAGATCTACGAGCAGTACTTC. Its protein is CASSGSRDREIYEQYF.

The chain carries TRBV5-1 and TRBJ1-1, with no clear D. Trimming left V 6 bases short and J 0 bases short, with 12 bases between. The CDR3 runs 14 residues. Germline-derived CDR1 and CDR2 are SGHRS and YFSETQ. In DNA, the CDR3 is TGCGCCAGCAAGGTCTCCCTCATGAACACTGAAGCTTTCTTT. It yields the protein CASKVSLMNTEAFF.

The chain couples TRBV6-5 to TRBJ2-1, with D perhaps assigned TRBD1 or TRBD2 (5 bases each). V gave up 8 bases and J gave up 9 bases, with 11 bases separating them. Looked up from germline, CDR1 is MNHEY and CDR2 is SVGAGI. The CDR3 length is 11 residues. CDR3 region: CASGMRGEQFF. The CDR3 bases are TGTGCCAGCGGGATGAGGGGTGAGCAGTTCTTC.

As for this clone: Within the sample, other DNA sequences also encode this same CDR3. The rearrangement links TRBV7-3 to TRBJ2-1; the D is unclear. V was pared by 6 bases and J by 0 bases, with 6 bases between. The CDR3 is made up of 13 amino acids. Looked up from germline, CDR1 is SGHTA and CDR2 is FQGTGA. CDR3 loop: CASSLGSYNEQFF. CDR3 nucleotide sequence: TGTGCCAGCAGTTTAGGCTCCTACAATGAGCAGTTCTTC. The full variable domain, rest sourced from reference TRBV7-3 and TRBJ2-1, is GAGVSQTPSNKVTEKGKYVELRCDPISGHTALYWYRQSLGQGPEFLIYFQGTGAADDSGLPNDRFFAVRPEGSVSTLKIQRTERGDSAVYLCASSLGSYNEQFFGPGTRLTVL.

The chain links TRBV28 to TRBJ1-6; D is undetermined. The CDR3 covers 14 residues. Germline V gives CDR1 MDHEN, CDR2 SYDVKM. The V gene lost 3 bases and the J gene lost 6 bases, with 9 bases spanning the gap. In nucleotides, the CDR3 is TGTGCCAGCAGTTTCCTGGACGGTAATTCACCCCTCCACTTT. This translates into CASSFLDGNSPLHF.

The chain joins TRBV6-5 to TRBJ2-7, with D tentatively TRBD2 (5 bases). Between the trimmed V and J ends, which lost 0 bases and 7 bases, there was a span of 16 bases. Germline CDR1 MNHEY, CDR2 SVGAGI. This CDR3 is 15 amino acids long. The CDR3 region has the DNA TGTGCCAGCAGTTACTCGGGAACCGGGGTAGGAGAGCAGTACTTC. Its protein product is CASSYSGTGVGEQYF.

CDR3 protein: CASSFPGTGNRDTQYF. DNA of the CDR3: TGTGCCAGCAGCTTTCCCGGGACAGGGAATCGGGATACGCAGTATTTT. The chain links TRBV7-2 to TRBJ2-3, with 9 positions matching TRBD1. The J segment lost 6 bases and the V segment lost 3 bases, leaving 10 bases of the junction unmatched. CDR1 SGHTA and CDR2 FQGNSA come from the germline V gene. The CDR3 is 16 residues long.